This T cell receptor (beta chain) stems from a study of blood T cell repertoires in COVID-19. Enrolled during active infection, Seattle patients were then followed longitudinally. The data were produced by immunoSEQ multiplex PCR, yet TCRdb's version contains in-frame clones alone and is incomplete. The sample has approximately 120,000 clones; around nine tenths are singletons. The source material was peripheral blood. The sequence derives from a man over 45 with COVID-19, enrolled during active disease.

The CDR3 protein is CASSFFPRLAGDADTQYF. In nucleotides, the CDR3 is TGTGCCAGCAGTTTCTTTCCCCGGCTAGCGGGAGATGCAGATACGCAGTATTTT. The chain couples TRBV27 to TRBJ2-3; 10 bases match TRBD2. The germline V gene encodes CDR1 MNHEY and CDR2 SMNVEV (reference sequence). Trimming took 3 bases from V and 4 from J; bases not matched to a gene: 13. The CDR3 spans 18 residues.